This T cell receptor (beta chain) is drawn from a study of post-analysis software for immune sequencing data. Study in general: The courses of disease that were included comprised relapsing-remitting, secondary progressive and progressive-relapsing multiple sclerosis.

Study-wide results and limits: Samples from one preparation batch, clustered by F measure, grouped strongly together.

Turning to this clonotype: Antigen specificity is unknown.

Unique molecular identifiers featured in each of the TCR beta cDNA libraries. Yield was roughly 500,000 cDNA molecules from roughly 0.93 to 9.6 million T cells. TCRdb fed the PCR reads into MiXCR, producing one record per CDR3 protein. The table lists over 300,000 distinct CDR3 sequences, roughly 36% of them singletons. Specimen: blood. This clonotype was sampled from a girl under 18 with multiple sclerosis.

In DNA form, the CDR3 reads TGTGCCAGCAGTTTAGCGCGGGCAGTGAACACTGAAGCTTTCTTT. Amino acid sequence: CASSLARAVNTEAFF. The gene calls are TRBV12-3 or TRBV12-4 and TRBJ1-1; D not certain. The CDR3 is 15 residues long. V lost 0 bases to trimming and J lost 0 bases, with 8 bases between them.